This TCR beta chain was sequenced during a study of blood T cell repertoires in COVID-19. Across the study: The analysed material was cDNA or gDNA that came from T cells, B-cell-depleted T cells, or PBMCs.

Trimming took 3 bases from V and 5 from J; bases not matched to a gene: 10. The CDR3 contains 14 residues. Germline V gene data show CDR1 as DFQATT and CDR2 as SNEGSKA (reference sequence). Original processing notes: The assay estimated nucleated cells by amplifying reference gene primers. Clones were read by immunoSEQ multiplex PCR, and TCRdb kept only the in-frame ones, dropping some. That table gives V, J and clone size, and the DNA gave D and trimming. The repertoire holds 70,000 to 90,000 clones, with about four fifths as singletons. The origin of this receptor is a woman at least 80 years old with acute or convalescent COVID-19. The sample taken for sequencing was peripheral blood. The rearrangement links TRBV20-1 to TRBJ2-7; 7 bases agree with TRBD2. CDR3 bases: TGCAGTGCTAGTGCGGGAGCGGGGCGGGACGAGCAGTACTTC. It is translated as CSASAGAGRDEQYF.